A selection of T cell receptor beta chains follows, all from one sample in a study of T cell changes during pregnancy in multiple sclerosis. Using immunoSEQ multiplex PCR, the repertoire was profiled, and TCRdb retains in-frame clones only, with some absent. The profile shows tens of thousands of clones, approximately 92% of them singletons. Sequencing was performed on peripheral blood. The receptor set was obtained from a female donor with multiple sclerosis, enrolled in a pregnancy study. CDR3s include the opening cysteine and the closing phenylalanine or tryptophan. The order of the fields is V gene, D gene, clone size, J gene, CDR3 DNA, CDR3 protein. A D gene is named only where the DNA matches it firmly. Size is omitted from some rows. Given values are once, few, many or a class for expanded clones.

TRBV7-9	TRBD1	few	TRBJ1-2	TGTGCCAGCAGCTTAAGGGACAGGGGCGTGGGCTACACCTTC	CASSLRDRGVGYTF
TRBV2	NA	NA	TRBJ2-5	TGTGCCAGCAGTGAACCGCGTCAGGGTCGGGGGCAAGAGACCCAGTACTTC	CASSEPRQGRGQETQYF
TRBV5-4	NA	NA	TRBJ1-1	TGTGCCAGCAGCTTGAGGGCGGGGGGGAGTGATGAAGCTTTCTTT	CASSLRAGGSDEAFF
TRBV11-2	TRBD2	NA	TRBJ2-3	TGTGCCAGCAGCTTAGATTATCCGGGAGGAGGAACAGATACGCAGTATTTT	CASSLDYPGGGTDTQYF
TRBV5-1	NA	NA	TRBJ1-1	TGCGCCAGCAGCCCGGGACGGCTGAACACTGAAGCTTTCTTT	CASSPGRLNTEAFF
TRBV5-1	NA	once	TRBJ2-6	TGCGCCAGCAGCTTTACAGGGAGCTCTGGGGCCAACGTCCTGACTTTC	CASSFTGSSGANVLTF
TRBV27	TRBD2	once	TRBJ2-7	TGTGCCAGCAGTTTATCGGCGGGAGTGGGTTACGAGCAGTACTTC	CASSLSAGVGYEQYF
TRBV30	TRBD2	NA	TRBJ2-3	TGTGCCTGGGATCATCTTAGCGGGAGAGTTGATACGCAGTATTTT	CAWDHLSGRVDTQYF
TRBV19	NA	NA	TRBJ1-2	TGTGCCAGTAGTCCGGGGACCCTTCTTAACTATGGCTACACCTTC	CASSPGTLLNYGYTF
TRBV7-9	NA	NA	TRBJ2-7	TGTGCCAGCAGCTTAGTGGGATTCCGGGGCGAGCAGTACTTC	CASSLVGFRGEQYF
TRBV30	NA	NA	TRBJ1-1	TGTGCCTGGAGCGTACGGAAGAACACTGAAGCTTTCTTT	CAWSVRKNTEAFF
TRBV11-2	TRBD1	NA	TRBJ2-7	TGTGCCAGCAGCTATGGACAGGAGTACGAGCAGTACTTC	CASSYGQEYEQYF
TRBV18	NA	NA	TRBJ2-7	TGTGCCAGCTCTCCTAGGGGGGGCACGGTCTCCTACGAGCAGTACTTC	CASSPRGGTVSYEQYF
TRBV7-2	NA	once	TRBJ2-5	TGTGCCAGCAGCTTCCCCCCCCAAGAGACCCAGTACTTC	CASSFPPQETQYF
TRBV27	TRBD1	NA	TRBJ1-2	TGTGCCAGCAGTCCTCGGGACAGGCCTAACTATGGCTACACCTTC	CASSPRDRPNYGYTF
TRBV28	TRBD2	NA	TRBJ2-7	TGTGCCAGCAGTTTAATGGCTAGCGGCGACTACGAGCAGTACTTC	CASSLMASGDYEQYF
TRBV6-5	NA	NA	TRBJ2-7	TGTGCCAGCACCCCCTACGATCGGGGAGGCGAGCAGTACTTC	CASTPYDRGGEQYF
TRBV7-9	NA	NA	TRBJ2-2	TGTGCCAGCAGCCCACCCCGGGACACCGGGGAGCTGTTTTTT	CASSPPRDTGELFF
TRBV5-4	NA	NA	TRBJ1-1	TGTGCCAGCAGCTTACGGGGGGACACTGAAGCTTTCTTT	CASSLRGDTEAFF
TRBV13	TRBD1	NA	TRBJ2-7	TGTGCCAGCAGCTCCCCACCCGGACAGGGGATATACGAGCAGTACTTC	CASSSPPGQGIYEQYF